The 7 T cell receptor beta chains reported below all come from one sample, sequenced in a study of T cells after posttransplantation cyclophosphamide. The assay was immunoSEQ multiplex PCR, and TCRdb's table has in-frame clones only and misses some. The table shows 6,000 or so clones, with roughly 98% occurring only once. Sequenced input: memory CD4+ T cells sorted from PBMCs. The receptors were sampled from a man aged 35-49 years in good health, CMV-negative, and a related stem cell transplant donor.

V usage is TRBV5-1 and J usage is TRBJ2-5; TRBD2 matches 10 bases. The closer fit of TRBJ2-7 to the DNA end suggests the J call may be wrong. There are 16 residues in the CDR3. Germline assignment: CDR1 SGHRS and CDR2 YFSETQ. Written as DNA, the CDR3 is TGCGCCAGCAGCTTCCTAGCGGGAGTAGGGGCCTACGAGCAGTACTTC. Encoded protein: CASSFLAGVGAYEQYF.

J is TRBJ2-7 and V is TRBV4-2, with 8 bases matching TRBD1. V trimming: 3 bases; J trimming: 0 bases; junction bases outside the gene matches: 7. This CDR3 region has 16 residues. Germline CDR1 and CDR2: LGHNA and YNFKEQ. CDR3 sequence (DNA): TGTGCCAGCAGCCACGTATGGACAGGGCGCTCCTACGAGCAGTACTTC. It specifies CASSHVWTGRSYEQYF.

The CDR3 region is CASSLVLSSGKFF. The CDR3 bases are TGTGCCAGCAGCTTAGTACTTTCTAGCGGGAAGTTCTTC. The chain combines TRBV11-1 with TRBJ2-1; 9 nucleotides agree with TRBD2. The CDR3 contains 13 residues. Looked up from germline, CDR1 is SGHAT and CDR2 is FQDESV (reference sequence). Trimming cost V 1 base and J 14 bases; bases outside gene matches: 6. The full variable domain, its missing parts supplied by reference TRBV11-1 and TRBJ2-1, is EAEVAQSPRYKITEKSQAVAFWCDPISGHATLYWYRQILGQGPELLVQFQDESVVDDSQLPKDRFSAERLKGVDSTLKIQPAELGDSAMYLCASSLVLSSGKFFGPGTRLTVL.

As DNA, the CDR3 is TGTGCCAGCTCACCGACAGGGGGAATCACTGAAGCTTTCTTT. As protein: CASSPTGGITEAFF. V is TRBV18 and J is TRBJ1-1, with 9 positions matching TRBD1. The CDR3 totals 14 residues. V gave up 3 bases and J gave up 4 bases; unmatched junction bases: 3. The germline CDR1 and CDR2 sequences are KGHSH and LQKENI.

This chain connects TRBV18 to TRBJ1-2, with 9 nucleotides matching TRBD1. V gave up 8 bases and J gave up 3 bases; unmatched junction bases: 10. Germline V gene data show CDR1 as KGHSH and CDR2 as LQKENI. The CDR3 loop spans 15 amino acids. As DNA, the CDR3 is TGTGCCAGCAGCACGAAACAGGGGGCGGACTATGGCTACACCTTC. Protein sequence: CASSTKQGADYGYTF.

This rearrangement joins TRBV6-1 to TRBJ2-5; 7 bases are shared with TRBD1. J was trimmed by 4 bases and V by 4 bases; bases with no gene match: 9. This CDR3 region has 15 residues. Germline loops: CDR1 MNHNS, CDR2 SASEGT. CDR3 sequence: CASSGWKGAGETQYF. In DNA form, the CDR3 reads TGTGCCAGCAGTGGATGGAAGGGGGCCGGAGAGACCCAGTACTTC.

The gene calls are TRBV18 and TRBJ2-2, with TRBD2 matching over 8 bases. Germline CDR1 and CDR2: KGHSH and LQKENI. V trimming: 2 bases; J trimming: 7 bases; junction bases outside the gene matches: 12. The CDR3 is made up of 17 amino acids. CDR3 in DNA: TGTGCCAGCTCACCATCGGTAGCGGGAATGGTCGGCGGGGAGCTGTTTTTT. This encodes CASSPSVAGMVGGELFF.